A single sample is the source of the 23 T cell receptor beta chains below, sequenced in a study of blood T cell repertoires in COVID-19. Some clones are missing from TCRdb's copy, which holds only in-frame ones; the method was immunoSEQ multiplex PCR. Of fewer than 65,000 clones in the sample, around 89% were seen once. The sample taken for sequencing was peripheral blood. The receptors come from a man in his fifties or sixties with acute or convalescent COVID-19.

This rearrangement joins TRBV4-1 to TRBJ1-1, with 7 bases identical to TRBD1. The CDR3 has 15 amino acids. Germline CDR1 reads MGHRA; CDR2 reads YSYEKL. J was trimmed by 4 bases and V by 2 bases; bases with no gene match: 7. The CDR3 protein is CASSQTSTGSTEAFF. The CDR3 nucleotides are TGCGCCAGCAGCCAAACTTCGACAGGGAGCACTGAAGCTTTCTTT.

The V call is TRBV11-3, the J call TRBJ1-1; perhaps TRBD1 as D (5 bases). Germline V gene data show CDR1 as SGHNT and CDR2 as YENEEA. The CDR3 spans 13 residues. V lost 5 bases, J lost 1 base, and 8 bases lay in between. The CDR3 DNA reads as TGTGCCAGCAGCCACGGGGGGAACACTGAAGCTTTCTTT. Translated, it gives CASSHGGNTEAFF. The full variable domain, in which reference TRBV11-3 and TRBJ1-1 provide the parts outside the CDR3, is EAGVVQSPRYKIIEKKQPVAFWCNPISGHNTLYWYLQNLGQGPELLIRYENEEAVDDSQLPKDRFSAERLKGVDSTLKIQPAELGDSAVYLCASSHGGNTEAFFGQGTRLTVV.

This chain links TRBV11-2 with TRBJ1-1; 7 nucleotides agree with TRBD1. The CDR3 runs to 16 residues. V gave up 1 base and J gave up 10 bases; unmatched junction bases: 15. Germline V gives CDR1 SGHAT, CDR2 FQNNGV. The CDR3 loop is CASSLASGQSRFVAFF. As DNA, the CDR3 is TGTGCCAGCAGCTTAGCCTCGGGACAGAGCAGGTTCGTAGCTTTCTTT.

The chain is built from TRBV2 and TRBJ1-1; no reliable D call. The CDR3 runs to 15 residues. With 2 bases removed from V and 1 base from J, the gap between germline ends came to 11 bases. Germline V lookup: CDR1 SNHLY, CDR2 FYNNEI. CDR3 nucleotide sequence: TGTGCCAGCAGTGAATTTAGAACCGGGAACACTGAAGCTTTCTTT. The encoded protein is CASSEFRTGNTEAFF.

This chain joins TRBV7-9 and TRBJ2-1; possible D gene TRBD2, 5 bases. This CDR3 contains 18 residues. Germline-derived CDR1 and CDR2 are SEHNR and FQNEAQ (reference sequence). V shed 2 bases and J shed 4 bases, with 21 bases lying between them. The chain's CDR3 is CASSLMVSRTPAYNEQFF. The CDR3 DNA reads TGTGCCAGCAGCTTAATGGTTTCACGGACTCCGGCGTACAATGAGCAGTTCTTC. The full variable domain, in which reference TRBV7-9 and TRBJ2-1 provide the parts outside the CDR3, is DTGVSQNPRHKITKRGQNVTFRCDPISEHNRLYWYRQTLGQGPEFLTYFQNEAQLEKSRLLSDRFSAERPKGSFSTLEIQRTEQGDSAMYLCASSLMVSRTPAYNEQFFGPGTRLTVL.

The chain combines TRBV18 with TRBJ1-6, with 9 nucleotides matching TRBD1. The CDR3 totals 15 residues. Germline V gene sequence: CDR1 KGHSH, CDR2 LQKENI. Germline trimming cut 3 bases from V and 8 bases from J; bases unmatched to any gene: 5. In DNA form, the CDR3 reads TGTGCCAGCTCACCTGGGACAGGGAATGATTCACCCCTCCACTTT. It encodes CASSPGTGNDSPLHF.

The chain links TRBV9 to TRBJ2-7, with D maybe TRBD1 (7 bases). The length of the CDR3 is 15 residues. Germline V gives CDR1 SGDLS, CDR2 YYNGEE. With 4 bases removed from V and 2 bases from J, the gap between germline ends came to 16 bases. CDR3 nucleotides: TGTGCCAGCAGCCCCGACAGGGAGGCCACCTACGAGCAGTACTTC. Residues: CASSPDREATYEQYF. The variable domain in full, with the rest retrieved from reference TRBV9 and TRBJ2-7, is DSGVTQTPKHLITATGQRVTLRCSPRSGDLSVYWYQQSLDQGLQFLIQYYNGEERAKGNILERFSAQQFPDLHSELNLSSLELGDSALYFCASSPDREATYEQYFGPGTRLTVT.

The rearrangement links TRBV29-1 to TRBJ1-1; 9 bases fit TRBD1. CDR3 length equals 13 residues. The V gene's germline CDR1 is SQVTM and CDR2 ANQGSEA. The CDR3 nucleotides read TGCGGATCCGGGACAGGGCATAACACTGAAGCTTTCTTT. It codes for CGSGTGHNTEAFF.

The chain is built from TRBV6-5 and TRBJ1-4; possible D gene TRBD1, 5 bases. CDR3 length: 15 amino acids. Trimming removed 1 base at V and 7 bases at J, with 13 bases between. Germline V gene sequence: CDR1 MNHEY, CDR2 SVGAGI. Written as DNA, the CDR3 is TGTGCCAGCAGTTACTATGGGGCGCGAAGTGAAAAACTGTTTTTT. Translated, it gives CASSYYGARSEKLFF.

The chain has TRBV19 and TRBJ1-5; D unclear. V was cut by 4 bases and J by 9 bases, with 7 bases left in between. The CDR3 totals 11 residues. Germline CDR1 LNHDA, CDR2 SQIVND (reference sequence). The CDR3 region has the DNA TGTGCCAGTAGTACCGCAGGGCCCCAGCATTTT. It codes for CASSTAGPQHF. Together with reference TRBV19 and TRBJ1-5, the CDR3 gives the full variable domain: DGGITQSPKYLFRKEGQNVTLSCEQNLNHDAMYWYRQDPGQGLRLIYYSQIVNDFQKGDIAEGYSVSREKKESFPLTVTSAQKNPTAFYLCASSTAGPQHFGDGTRLSIL.

The chain uses TRBV6-5 and TRBJ2-1; 8 bases are shared with TRBD1. V gave up 6 bases and J gave up 7 bases; unmatched junction bases: 8. Germline lookup yields CDR1 MNHEY and CDR2 SVGAGI. The CDR3 contains 14 residues. The CDR3 DNA follows: TGTGCCAGCAGCCTCTGGGACAGGATGAATGAGCAGTTCTTC. Its protein product is CASSLWDRMNEQFF.

V gene TRBV5-1 combines with J gene TRBJ1-4; TRBD1 is a possible D gene (6 bases). V lost 3 bases and J 3 bases, leaving 9 bases between the germline ends. The CDR3 spans 14 residues. The germline V gene encodes CDR1 SGHRS and CDR2 YFSETQ. The CDR3 DNA reads as TGCGCCAGCAGCTCGGGACAACCTAATGAAAAACTGTTTTTT. As protein: CASSSGQPNEKLFF.

J is TRBJ2-1 and V is TRBV29-1; 8 bases align to TRBD1. The V and J ends lost 5 bases and 7 bases, in that order; junction bases with no gene match: 7. The CDR3 totals 13 residues. Germline lookup yields CDR1 SQVTM and CDR2 ANQGSEA. The CDR3 spells CSVPWTGTNEQFF. Here the CDR3 DNA reads TGCAGCGTTCCCTGGACAGGGACAAATGAGCAGTTCTTC.

This chain links TRBV7-9 with TRBJ1-1, with 11 bases lining up with TRBD1. V dropped 3 bases and J dropped 0; count of bases not matched to a gene: 9. Per the germline V gene, CDR1 is SEHNR and CDR2 is FQNEAQ (reference sequence). The CDR3 has 18 amino acids. CDR3 DNA sequence: TGTGCCAGCAGCTTGACTTGGACAGGGGGCCCTTTGAACACTGAAGCTTTCTTT. It translates to CASSLTWTGGPLNTEAFF.

The rearrangement links TRBV6-5 to TRBJ1-4, with 8 bases matching TRBD1. CDR1 and CDR2 from the germline V gene are MNHEY and SVGAGI. The CDR3 extends over 13 amino acids. Germline trimming cut 9 bases from V and 8 bases from J; bases unmatched to any gene: 8. CDR3: CASNKQGVEKLFF. CDR3 nucleotides: TGTGCCAGTAATAAACAGGGGGTCGAAAAACTGTTTTTT.

The V call is TRBV9, the J call TRBJ2-3, with 8 bases identical to TRBD1. CDR1 and CDR2 from the germline V gene are SGDLS and YYNGEE. V lost 3 bases and J lost 7; bases outside the gene matches: 7. The CDR3 contains 14 residues. The DNA of the CDR3 is TGTGCCAGCAGCGATCGACAGGGGTCAAATACGCAGTATTTT. This encodes CASSDRQGSNTQYF. Full variable domain (missing parts from reference TRBV9 and TRBJ2-3): DSGVTQTPKHLITATGQRVTLRCSPRSGDLSVYWYQQSLDQGLQFLIQYYNGEERAKGNILERFSAQQFPDLHSELNLSSLELGDSALYFCASSDRQGSNTQYFGPGTRLTVL.

The chain has TRBV5-6 and TRBJ2-7, with D perhaps matching TRBD2 (5 bases). With 2 bases removed from V and 2 bases from J, the gap between germline ends came to 8 bases. The CDR3 length is 13 residues. Germline CDR1 and CDR2: SGHDT and YYEEEE. CDR3 DNA sequence: TGTGCCAGCAGCTTTGGGAGTCCCTACGAGCAGTACTTC. Amino acids: CASSFGSPYEQYF.

This clone occurred once. The gene calls are TRBV10-1 and TRBJ2-7, with D possibly TRBD1 on 6 matching bases. The V end was cut by 0 bases, the J end by 3 bases, with 12 bases between. The CDR3 extends over 15 amino acids. Germline V CDR1 and CDR2: WNHNN, SYGVQD (reference sequence). CDR3: CASSESKDSLYEQYF. In DNA, the CDR3 is TGCGCCAGCAGTGAGTCGAAGGACAGCCTCTACGAGCAGTACTTC.

The chain recombines TRBV5-1 with TRBJ2-5, with unresolved D. The germline V gene encodes CDR1 SGHRS and CDR2 YFSETQ. Trimming removed 0 bases from V and 5 bases from J, with 14 bases in between. The length of the CDR3 is 15 residues. In DNA, the CDR3 is TGCGCCAGCAGCTTGGGGTCACCAACCGGGGAGACCCAGTACTTC. This translates into CASSLGSPTGETQYF.

This clone was detected only once. The V gene is TRBV18, the J gene TRBJ2-3, with D perhaps TRBD1 (6 bases). CDR1 and CDR2 from the germline V gene are KGHSH and LQKENI. The CDR3 loop spans 15 amino acids. Trimming removed 4 bases at V and 1 base at J, with 12 bases between. The CDR3 region has the DNA TGTGCCAGCTCACGCCCCTCAGGGGGCACAGATACGCAGTATTTT. Its protein is CASSRPSGGTDTQYF.

Written as DNA, the CDR3 is TGTGCCACCAGTGAACCGGGGGGTGATCAGCCCCAGCATTTT. Translated, it gives CATSEPGGDQPQHF. This chain uses TRBV24-1 with TRBJ1-5; possible D gene TRBD1, 5 bases. The germline gives CDR1 KGHDR, CDR2 SFDVKD. The CDR3 is 14 amino acids. V lost 4 bases and J 5 bases, leaving 11 bases between the germline ends.

The V gene is TRBV3-1 (or the pseudogene TRBV3-2), the J gene TRBJ2-7; TRBD1 matches 11 bases. This CDR3 is built from 16 residues. Trimming took 4 bases from V and 3 from J; bases not matched to a gene: 8. In germline, CDR1 is LGHDT, CDR2 YNNKEL (reference sequence). This chain's CDR3 is CASSRTGTGGFYEQYF. The CDR3 coding sequence is TGTGCCAGCAGCCGCACCGGGACAGGGGGTTTCTACGAGCAGTACTTC.

Turning to this clone: One junction end does not reproduce the germline sequence, and a read error may be involved. The genes are TRBV2 and TRBJ2-7; no clear D gene. This CDR3 region has 11 residues. The germline V gene encodes CDR1 SNHLY and CDR2 FYNNEI. CDR3 loop: CASSLSFEQYF. CDR3 DNA sequence: TGTGCCAGCAGTCTCTCCTTCGAGCAGTACTTC.